This T cell receptor (beta chain) was captured by sequencing in a study of cytomegalovirus exposure and HLA in healthy donors. The study ran its PCR with 60 Vbeta and 13 Jbeta primers. Data came from immunoSEQ multiplex PCR; TCRdb stores just in-frame clones and leaves some out. The sample contains 90,000 to 130,000 clones, 70% to 80% of which appear only once. CDR3 length equals 15 residues. Trimming shortened V by 4 bases and J by 5 bases, and 18 bases separated the two germline ends. Germline CDR1 reads MNHEY; CDR2 reads SMNVEV (reference sequence). Sequences were obtained from PBMCs. The chain employs TRBV27 and TRBJ2-7, with TRBD1 as a possible D gene (6 bases). The TCR was taken from a woman aged 18 to 35 in good health and CMV-seropositive. The CDR3 loop is CASSSYDRSAHEQYF. The CDR3 DNA follows: TGTGCCAGCAGTTCTTATGACAGGAGTGCCCACGAGCAGTACTTC.